One T cell receptor beta chain is described in this entry. Mismatch with germline at one junction end may stem from a read error. The entry originates in a study of tumor-infiltrating lymphocytes in primary liver carcinoma. Study-level background: Patients comprised men and women whose ages fell between 30 and 69 years. Maximum tumor diameters ranged from roughly 4.2 to 10 cm, stage T1-T3 N0M0. Productive TCRbeta read counts per sample ran from roughly 3.65 to 7.13 million and were similar across tissue types.

The germline CDR1 and CDR2 sequences are ENHRY and SYGVKD. CDR3 length: 13 amino acids. Germline DNA was also extracted, and blood RNA was taken from unsorted whole blood. The researchers produced TCR beta cDNA from about 510 ng total RNA with a constant-region primer. Slightly modified ARM-PCR, run as three nested multiplex PCR rounds, produced the TCR beta libraries. Rounds one and two of PCR, each of 10 cycles, were primed with TRBV1-TRBV30 forward primers and a C-beta reverse primer. TCRdb re-called the multiplex PCR reads through MiXCR, storing one row per CDR3 protein. The sample contains fewer than 350,000 distinct CDR3 sequences, over 55% of which appear only once.

This TCR was sampled from a middle-aged man with primary liver carcinoma and hepatitis B virus infection. Sequenced material: peripheral blood. This chain uses TRBV10-3 with TRBJ2-3; D is uncertain. This CDR3 reads CVISYARADMQYF. Here the CDR3 DNA reads TGTGTCATCAGTTACGCCCGGGCAGATATGCAGTATTTC.